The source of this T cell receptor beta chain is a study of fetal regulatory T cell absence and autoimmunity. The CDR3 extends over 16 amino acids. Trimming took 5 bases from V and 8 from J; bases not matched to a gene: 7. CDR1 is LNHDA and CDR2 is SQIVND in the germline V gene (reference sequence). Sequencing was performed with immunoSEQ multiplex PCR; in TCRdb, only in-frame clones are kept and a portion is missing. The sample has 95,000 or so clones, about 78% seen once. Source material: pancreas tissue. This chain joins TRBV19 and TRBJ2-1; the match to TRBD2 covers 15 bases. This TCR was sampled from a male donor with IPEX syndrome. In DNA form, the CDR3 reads TGTGCCAGTAGTCCATGGACTAGCGGGGGGGCATATGAGCAGTTCTTC. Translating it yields CASSPWTSGGAYEQFF.